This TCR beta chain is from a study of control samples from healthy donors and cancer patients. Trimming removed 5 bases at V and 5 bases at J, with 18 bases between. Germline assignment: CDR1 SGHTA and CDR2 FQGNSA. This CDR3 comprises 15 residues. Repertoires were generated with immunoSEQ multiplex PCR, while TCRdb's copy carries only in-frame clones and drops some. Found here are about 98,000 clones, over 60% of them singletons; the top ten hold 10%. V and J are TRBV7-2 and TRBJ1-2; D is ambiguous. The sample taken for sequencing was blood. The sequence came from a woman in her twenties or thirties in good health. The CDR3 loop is CASSQPLALVYGYTF. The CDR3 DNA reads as TGTGCCAGCAGCCAACCGCTGGCACTGGTATATGGCTACACCTTC.